Listed below are T cell receptor beta chains from one sample, sequenced in a study of cytomegalovirus exposure and HLA in healthy donors. Repertoires were generated with immunoSEQ multiplex PCR, while TCRdb's copy carries only in-frame clones and drops some. The sample carries roughly 120,000 clones, 88% recorded once. Sequencing was carried out using PBMCs. The receptors shown here come from a woman aged 18-29 years in good health and CMV-seronegative. CDR3s include the opening cysteine and the closing phenylalanine or tryptophan. D genes are given only for firm matches. Part of the rows lack a size; the others show once, few, many or a class for expanded clones.

>TRBJ2-3|TRBV7-7|.|.
TGTGCCAGCAGTCCGGCGGGATCTAGCACAGATACGCAGTATTTT
CASSPAGSSTDTQYF
>TRBJ1-2|TRBV2|.|.
TGTGCCAGCAGGTACAGACCATATGGCTACACCTTC
CASRYRPYGYTF
>TRBJ2-7|TRBV7-9|.|.
TGTGCCAGCAGCGCCCCCCGGGGTGTGTCCGAGCAGTACTTC
CASSAPRGVSEQYF
>TRBJ1-1|TRBV4-1|TRBD1|.
TGCGCCAGCAGTCCTAACAGGGGCTACGCTGAAGCTTTCTTT
CASSPNRGYAEAFF
>TRBJ1-1|TRBV6-1|.|.
TGTGCCAGCAGTGAAGTGCTAGGTATGTTGGCTGAAGCTTTCTTT
CASSEVLGMLAEAFF
>TRBJ1-5|TRBV18|.|.
TGTGCCAGCTCCCCTCGGGCTAGCGGGTCTCAGCCCCAGCATTTT
CASSPRASGSQPQHF
>TRBJ2-5|TRBV10-3|.|.
TGTGCCATCAGTGAGTCATCAGGTGACCAGTACTTC
CAISESSGDQYF
>TRBJ2-7|TRBV19|TRBD1|.
TGTGCCAGTAGTATCGGGAAAGGGACAGGGCACTACGAGCAGTACTTC
CASSIGKGTGHYEQYF
>TRBJ2-5|TRBV15|.|.
TGTGCCACCAGCCCTACAGGAAGGCTCCAAGAGACCCAGTACTTC
CATSPTGRLQETQYF
>TRBJ2-1|TRBV7-6|TRBD1|.
TGTGCCAGCAGCTTATCCAACCTGGGACAGGAGCAGTTCTTC
CASSLSNLGQEQFF
>TRBJ1-1|TRBV7-6|.|.
TGTGCCAGCAGCCCAGGGGAATGGGGCACTGAAGCTTTCTTT
CASSPGEWGTEAFF
>TRBJ2-3|TRBV29-1|TRBD2|.
TGCAGCGCGGGAGGGGCGGATACGCAGTATTTT
CSAGGADTQYF
>TRBJ1-6|TRBV5-6|.|.
TGTGCCAGCAGCCTTCCAGGCTCCTATAATTCACCCCTCCACTTT
CASSLPGSYNSPLHF
>TRBJ2-7|TRBV9|TRBD2|.
TGTGCCAGCAGCGTAGAGCGGGGGCCCCGTGAGCAGTACTTC
CASSVERGPREQYF
>TRBJ2-7|TRBV14|TRBD1|.
TGTGCCAGCAGCCAGTACAGGGGGGTTTACGAGCAGTACTTC
CASSQYRGVYEQYF
>TRBJ2-7|TRBV7-2|.|.
TGTGCCAGCAGCTCAGTACCAGATTACGAGCAGTACTTC
CASSSVPDYEQYF
>TRBJ1-5|TRBV4-3|.|.
TGCGCCAGCAGCCAAGAACAGGGCCTCAATCAGCCCCAGCATTTT
CASSQEQGLNQPQHF
>TRBJ1-4|TRBV9|TRBD1|.
TGTGCCAGCAGCGAGACAGGGGCGGAAAAACTGTTTTTT
CASSETGAEKLFF
>TRBJ2-7|TRBV28|TRBD2|few
TGTGCCAGCAGTAGCGGGAGTAGGAACTACGAGCAGTACTTC
CASSSGSRNYEQYF
>TRBJ1-1|TRBV25-1|TRBD1|.
TGTGCCAGCAGTGAACCAGGAGACAGGGAACTGGCTTTCTTT
CASSEPGDRELAFF
>TRBJ2-1|TRBV18|TRBD2|.
TGTGCCAGCTCACCACGGAGCGGGATGCAGCAGTTCTTC
CASSPRSGMQQFF
>TRBJ1-1|TRBV30|.|.
TGTGCCTGGAGTGTAACAGTTGGTGAAGCTTTCTTT
CAWSVTVGEAFF
>TRBJ2-5|TRBV28|.|.
TGTGCCAGCAGTTTCCGGGGTAGTGGGAGCGTGACCCAGTACTTC
CASSFRGSGSVTQYF
>TRBJ2-3|TRBV6-5|TRBD1|few
TGTGCCAGCAGTGGCAGGGGGCTTCCCCCAGATACGCAGTATTTT
CASSGRGLPPDTQYF
>TRBJ2-5|TRBV13|TRBD2|.
TGTGCCAGCAGCTTAGGTTGGGGAGGGGAGACCCAGTACTTC
CASSLGWGGETQYF
>TRBJ2-7|TRBV7-2|TRBD1|.
TGTGCCAGCAGTTTCGGGACAGGGGAAGACGAGCAGTACTTC
CASSFGTGEDEQYF
>TRBJ2-7|TRBV7-9|.|.
TGTGCCAGCAGCTTAGTTAGTTACGAGCAGTACTTC
CASSLVSYEQYF
>TRBJ2-1|TRBV11-2|.|.
TGTGCCAGCATCAGGGGGGCGGTGGACCCTAAGGATGAGCAGTTCTTC
CASIRGAVDPKDEQFF
>TRBJ1-1|TRBV13|TRBD1|.
TGTGCCAGCAGCCCCCAGACAGGGGCCAAGAACACTGAAGCTTTCTTT
CASSPQTGAKNTEAFF
>TRBJ1-1|TRBV18|.|.
TGTGCCAGCTCACCACCGGGCAGCCCAAAGGCTTTCTTT
CASSPPGSPKAFF
>TRBJ1-5|TRBV27|.|.
TGTGCCAGCAGTTCCCTTTCTAATCAGCCCCAGCATTTT
CASSSLSNQPQHF
>TRBJ1-4|TRBV5-1|.|.
TGCGCCAGCAGCCGGGGGTCGGCAACTAATGAAAAACTGTTTTTT
CASSRGSATNEKLFF
>TRBJ1-4|TRBV6-1|TRBD1|few
TGTGCCAGCAGTGAAGCCATGACAGGGCGAGGAGAAAAACTGTTTTTT
CASSEAMTGRGEKLFF
>TRBJ2-2|TRBV11-3|.|.
TGTGCCAGCAGCTTAGGGCCCCAAACAGGGTTGGACACCGGGGAGCTGTTTTTT
CASSLGPQTGLDTGELFF
>TRBJ2-7|TRBV5-1|TRBD1|.
TGCGCCAGCAGCTTCCGTGGCGGACCCGGGACAGGGGATTCCTACGAGCAGTACTTC
CASSFRGGPGTGDSYEQYF
>TRBJ2-1|TRBV2|TRBD2|.
TGTGCCAGCAAAGCGGGGCCGAACAATGAGCAGTTCTTC
CASKAGPNNEQFF
>TRBJ1-2|TRBV5-1|.|.
TGCGCCAGCAGCCCGGGAGGTGGGGTCGGAGGCTATGGCTACACCTTC
CASSPGGGVGGYGYTF
>TRBJ2-7|TRBV28|.|.
TGTGCCAGCAGTCTTACAGGCGACTCCTACGAGCAGTACTTC
CASSLTGDSYEQYF
>TRBJ1-1|TRBV7-9|.|.
TGTGCCAGCAGGTCTCTAGAGGGTACGAACACTGAAGCTTTCTTT
CASRSLEGTNTEAFF
>TRBJ1-1|TRBV18|.|.
TGTGCCAGCTCACCACTCTTTCCTGAAGCTTTCTTT
CASSPLFPEAFF
>TRBJ2-7|TRBV5-4|.|.
TGTGCCAGCAGCCCGGACTTGAATTTCTACGAGCAGTACTTC
CASSPDLNFYEQYF
>TRBJ1-1|TRBV29-1|.|.
TGCAGCGCACGGACAGTTCAGAACACTGAAGCTTTCTTT
CSARTVQNTEAFF
>TRBJ2-5|TRBV9|TRBD1|.
TGTGCCAGCAGCGTAGCTGGACAGGGGGTCGGAGAGACCCAGTACTTC
CASSVAGQGVGETQYF
>TRBJ2-7|TRBV5-1|TRBD1|.
TGCGCCAGCAGCGCAACAGGGGGAAGCTTAGGCCCGCAGTACTTC
CASSATGGSLGPQYF
>TRBJ2-5|TRBV6-1|TRBD2|.
TGTGCCTGCCGACTAGCGGGAGGGGGGGAGACCCAGTACTTC
CACRLAGGGETQYF
>TRBJ1-5|TRBV27|.|.
TGTGCCAGCAGTCCAAACCCCGGGACAAGGGGCAATCAGCCCCAGCATTTT
CASSPNPGTRGNQPQHF
>TRBJ1-1|TRBV4-1|.|.
TGCGCCAGCAGCCAAGGCCCGACAAATCGGGCTTTCTTT
CASSQGPTNRAFF
>TRBJ1-6|TRBV5-4|.|.
TGTGCCAGCAGCCCGGGGTTGCGGGGGGGGAATTCACCCCTCCACTTT
CASSPGLRGGNSPLHF
>TRBJ1-5|TRBV30|TRBD1|.
TGTGCCTGGAGTCCAGGACAGGGGGAAAGTCAGCCCCAGCATTTT
CAWSPGQGESQPQHF
>TRBJ2-7|TRBV28|TRBD1|.
TGTGCCAGCAACCTGGACAGGGTAGGATACGAGCAGTACTTC
CASNLDRVGYEQYF
>TRBJ1-2|TRBV7-2|.|.
TGTGCCAGCAGCTTAGGGGGGGGTAACTATGGCTACACCTTC
CASSLGGGNYGYTF
>TRBJ2-3|TRBV28|.|.
TGTGCCAGCATGGTGGGGGGGCCCACAGATACGCAGTATTTT
CASMVGGPTDTQYF
>TRBJ2-2|TRBV5-1|TRBD2|.
TGCGCCAGCAGCTTGGGGCTAGCGGGGAACACCGGGGAGCTGTTTTTT
CASSLGLAGNTGELFF
>TRBJ1-6|TRBV29-1|.|.
TGCAGCGTCACTCTTGGGGGCAGTTCACCCCTCCACTTT
CSVTLGGSSPLHF